The clone carrying this TCR beta chain was counted ten times or more. What it binds is unknown. The sample comes from a study of early T cells in non-severe SARS-CoV-2 infection. Study findings and constraints: Database matching using VDJdb favored anti-spike CD8 responses, with private and CD4 specificities left missing.

Attached unique molecular identifiers marked individual cDNA molecules. TCRdb used MiXCR to reprocess the 5' RACE reads, holding one entry per CDR3 protein. The table has about 97,000 distinct CDR3 sequences, around 12% seen once. The CDR3 is 14 amino acids. V lost 3 bases, J lost 1 base, and 9 bases lay in between. The sample taken for sequencing was whole blood. The TCR originated in an adult who was a healthcare worker with PCR-confirmed SARS-CoV-2 infection or an uninfected control (not recorded which). The chain recombines TRBV12-3 or TRBV12-4 with TRBJ1-1, with TRBD1 as a possible D gene (5 bases). The CDR3 DNA sequence: TGTGCCAGCAGTTTTCGGCAGGGGAACACTGAAGCTTTCTTT. Translated, it gives CASSFRQGNTEAFF.